This TCR beta chain was found in a study of blood T cell repertoires in COVID-19. Study background: Whether acute or convalescent, the COVID-19 samples came from the United States, Italy and Spain. PBMCs, B-cell-depleted T cells, or T cells were the source of the cDNA or gDNA that made up the material.

Authors' methods: Reference gene primer amplification yielded estimated nucleated cell counts. The method was immunoSEQ multiplex PCR; TCRdb's version includes in-frame clones alone and lacks a portion of them. V and J calls and clone size are as listed in that table; D and trimming were resolved from the DNA. The data contain 200,000 to 250,000 clones, about 80% of them seen just once; the ten biggest clones take up approximately 2.5%. The material sequenced was peripheral blood. The TCR sequence derives from a woman aged 55-69 years with acute or convalescent COVID-19.

The CDR3 DNA sequence: TGTGCCAGCAGCCTCGGTACAGGGGCACGGGACACTGAAGCTTTCTTT. As protein: CASSLGTGARDTEAFF. The V and J genes are TRBV4-2 and TRBJ1-1; TRBD1 agrees at 7 bases. Trimming cost V 4 bases and J 3 bases; bases outside gene matches: 11. The CDR3 consists of 16 residues. From germline, CDR1 is LGHNA and CDR2 YNFKEQ.